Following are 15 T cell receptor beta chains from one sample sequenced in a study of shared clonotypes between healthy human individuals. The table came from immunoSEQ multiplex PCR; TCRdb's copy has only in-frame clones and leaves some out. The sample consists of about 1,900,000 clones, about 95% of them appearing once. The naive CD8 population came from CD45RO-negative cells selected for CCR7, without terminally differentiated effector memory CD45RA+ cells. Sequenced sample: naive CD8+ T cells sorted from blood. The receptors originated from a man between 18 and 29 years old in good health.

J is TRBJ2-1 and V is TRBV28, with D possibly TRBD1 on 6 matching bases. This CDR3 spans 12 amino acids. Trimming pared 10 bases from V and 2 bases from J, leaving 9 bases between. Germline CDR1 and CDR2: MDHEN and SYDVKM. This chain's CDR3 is CATQGTYNEQFF. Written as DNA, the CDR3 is TGTGCCACCCAGGGGACCTACAATGAGCAGTTCTTC. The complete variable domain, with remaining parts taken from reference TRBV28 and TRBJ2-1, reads DVKVTQSSRYLVKRTGEKVFLECVQDMDHENMFWYRQDPGLGLRLIYFSYDVKMKEKGDIPEGYSVSREKKERFSLILESASTNQTSMYLCATQGTYNEQFFGPGTRLTVL.

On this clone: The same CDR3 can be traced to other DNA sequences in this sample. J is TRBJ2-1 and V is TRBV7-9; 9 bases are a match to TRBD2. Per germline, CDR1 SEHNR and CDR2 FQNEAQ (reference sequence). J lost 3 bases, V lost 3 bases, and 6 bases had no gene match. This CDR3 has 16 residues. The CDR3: CASSLRGSGSYNEQFF. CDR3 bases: TGTGCCAGCAGCTTGAGGGGTAGCGGGAGCTACAATGAGCAGTTCTTC.

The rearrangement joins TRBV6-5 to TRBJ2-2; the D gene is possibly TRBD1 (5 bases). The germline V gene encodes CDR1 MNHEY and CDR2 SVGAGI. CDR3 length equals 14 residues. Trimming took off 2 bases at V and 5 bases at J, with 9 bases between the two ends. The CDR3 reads CASSYGAVTGELFF. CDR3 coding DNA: TGTGCCAGCAGTTACGGGGCAGTTACCGGGGAGCTGTTTTTT.

The chain's CDR3 is CASSETGGGHEQYF. The CDR3 DNA reads TGCGCCAGCAGTGAGACAGGGGGAGGCCACGAGCAGTACTTC. The gene calls are TRBV10-1 and TRBJ2-7; 8 bases match TRBD1. V lost 2 bases, J lost 5 bases, and 5 bases stayed unmatched. From germline, CDR1 is WNHNN and CDR2 SYGVQD (reference sequence). The CDR3 is 14 residues long.

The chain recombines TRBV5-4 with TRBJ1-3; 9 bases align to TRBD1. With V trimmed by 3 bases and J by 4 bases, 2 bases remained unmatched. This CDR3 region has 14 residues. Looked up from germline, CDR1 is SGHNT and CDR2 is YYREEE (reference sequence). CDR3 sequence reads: CASSWTGEGNTIYF. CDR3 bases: TGTGCCAGCAGCTGGACAGGGGAAGGAAACACCATATATTTT.

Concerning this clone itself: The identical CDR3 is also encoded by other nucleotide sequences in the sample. CDR3 sequence: CASSPGDRSYEQYF. CDR3 nucleotides: TGTGCCAGCAGCCCTGGCGACAGGTCCTACGAGCAGTACTTC. The chain has TRBV7-9 and TRBJ2-7; D possibly corresponds to TRBD1 (6 bases). This CDR3 is 14 amino acids long. Germline CDR1 and CDR2: SEHNR and FQNEAQ (reference sequence). Trimming took off 5 bases at V and 1 base at J, with 12 bases between the two ends.

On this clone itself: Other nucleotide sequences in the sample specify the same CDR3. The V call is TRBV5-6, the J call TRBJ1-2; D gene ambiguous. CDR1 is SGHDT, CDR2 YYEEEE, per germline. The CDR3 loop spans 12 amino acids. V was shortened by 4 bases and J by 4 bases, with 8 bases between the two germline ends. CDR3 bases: TGTGCCAGCAGCCCGGGTGGCTATGGCTACACCTTC. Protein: CASSPGGYGYTF.

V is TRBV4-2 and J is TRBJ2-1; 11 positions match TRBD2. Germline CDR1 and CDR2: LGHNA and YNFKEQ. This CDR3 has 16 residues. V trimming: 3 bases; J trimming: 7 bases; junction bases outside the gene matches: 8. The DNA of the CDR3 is TGTGCCAGCAGCCACTCGACTAGCGGGGAGCTGAATGAGCAGTTCTTC. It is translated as CASSHSTSGELNEQFF.

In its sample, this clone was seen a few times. CDR3 loop: CASSLQIYGYTF. The DNA of the CDR3 is TGTGCCAGCAGCTTGCAGATCTATGGCTACACCTTC. V is TRBV7-9 and J is TRBJ1-2, with D uncertain. V lost 3 bases and J lost 4, with 6 bases in between. This CDR3 has 12 residues. Germline V gene lookup returns CDR1 SEHNR and CDR2 FQNEAQ (reference sequence).

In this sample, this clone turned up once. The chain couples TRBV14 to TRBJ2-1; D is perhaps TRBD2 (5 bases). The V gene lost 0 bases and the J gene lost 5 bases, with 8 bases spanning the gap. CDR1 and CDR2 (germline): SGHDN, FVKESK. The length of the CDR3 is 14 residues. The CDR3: CASSQDPGDNEQFF. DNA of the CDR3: TGTGCCAGCAGCCAAGATCCCGGGGACAATGAGCAGTTCTTC.

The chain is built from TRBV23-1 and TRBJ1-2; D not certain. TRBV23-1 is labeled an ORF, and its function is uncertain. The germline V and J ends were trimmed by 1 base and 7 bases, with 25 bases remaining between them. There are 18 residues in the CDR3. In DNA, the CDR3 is TGCGCCAGCAGTCAATTTGGCGGTAAGGAGGGAATGGGTACTGGCTACACCTTC. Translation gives CASSQFGGKEGMGTGYTF.

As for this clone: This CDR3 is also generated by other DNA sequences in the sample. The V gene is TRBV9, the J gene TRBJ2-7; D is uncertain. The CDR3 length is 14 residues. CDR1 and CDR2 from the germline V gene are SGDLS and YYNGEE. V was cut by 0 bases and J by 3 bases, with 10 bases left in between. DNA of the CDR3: TGTGCCAGCAGCGTAGGAGGTAGAAACTACGAGCAGTACTTC. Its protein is CASSVGGRNYEQYF.

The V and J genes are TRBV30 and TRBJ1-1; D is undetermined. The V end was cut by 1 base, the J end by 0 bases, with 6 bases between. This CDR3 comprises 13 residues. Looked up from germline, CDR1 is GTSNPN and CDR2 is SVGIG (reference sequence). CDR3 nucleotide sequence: TGTGCCTGGAGTGACCAGGTGAACACTGAAGCTTTCTTT. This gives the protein CAWSDQVNTEAFF. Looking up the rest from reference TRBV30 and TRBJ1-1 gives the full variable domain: SQTIHQWPATLVQPVGSPLSLECTVEGTSNPNLYWYRQAAGRGLQLLFYSVGIGQISSEVPQNLSASRPQDRQFILSSKKLLLSDSGFYLCAWSDQVNTEAFFGQGTRLTVV.

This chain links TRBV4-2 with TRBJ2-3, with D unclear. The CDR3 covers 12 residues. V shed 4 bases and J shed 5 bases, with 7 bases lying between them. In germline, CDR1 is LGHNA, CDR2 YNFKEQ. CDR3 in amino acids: CASSPMGDTQYF. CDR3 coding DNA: TGTGCCAGCAGCCCCATGGGAGATACGCAGTATTTT.

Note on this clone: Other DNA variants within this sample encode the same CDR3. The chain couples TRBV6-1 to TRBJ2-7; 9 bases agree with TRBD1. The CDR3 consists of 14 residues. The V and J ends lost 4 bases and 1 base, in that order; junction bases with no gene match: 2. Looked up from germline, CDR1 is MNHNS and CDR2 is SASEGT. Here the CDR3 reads CASSAGTGSYEQYF. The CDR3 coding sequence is TGTGCCAGCAGTGCCGGGACAGGGTCCTACGAGCAGTACTTC.